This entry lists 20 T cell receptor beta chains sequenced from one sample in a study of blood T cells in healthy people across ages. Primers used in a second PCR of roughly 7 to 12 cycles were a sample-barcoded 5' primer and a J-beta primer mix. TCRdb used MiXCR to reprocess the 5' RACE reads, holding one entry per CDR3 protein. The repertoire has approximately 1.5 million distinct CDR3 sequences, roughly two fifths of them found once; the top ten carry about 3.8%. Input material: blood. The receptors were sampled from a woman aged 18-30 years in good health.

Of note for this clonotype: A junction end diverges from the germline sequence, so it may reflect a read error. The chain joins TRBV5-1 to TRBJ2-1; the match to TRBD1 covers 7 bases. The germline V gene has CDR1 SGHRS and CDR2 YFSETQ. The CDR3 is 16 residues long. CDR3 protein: CASSSDRVLNYNGQFF. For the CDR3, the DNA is TGCGCCAGCAGCTCCGACAGGGTATTAAACTACAATGGGCAGTTCTTC.

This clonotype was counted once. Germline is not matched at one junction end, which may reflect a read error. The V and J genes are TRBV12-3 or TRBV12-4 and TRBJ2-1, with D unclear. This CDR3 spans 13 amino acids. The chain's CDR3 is CVSSALAVNEQFF. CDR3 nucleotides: TGTGTCAGCAGCGCCCTGGCAGTAAATGAGCAGTTCTTC.

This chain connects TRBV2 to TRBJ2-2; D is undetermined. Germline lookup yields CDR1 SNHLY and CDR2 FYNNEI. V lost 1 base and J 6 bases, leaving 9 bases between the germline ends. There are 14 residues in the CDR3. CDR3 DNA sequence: TGTGCCAGCAGTGAAGGTCTCTTCCCCGGGGAGCTGTTTTTT. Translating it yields CASSEGLFPGELFF. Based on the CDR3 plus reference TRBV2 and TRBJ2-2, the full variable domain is EPEVTQTPSHQVTQMGQEVILRCVPISNHLYFYWYRQILGQKVEFLVSFYNNEISEKSEIFDDQFSVERPDGSNFTLKIRSTKLEDSAMYFCASSEGLFPGELFFGEGSRLTVL.

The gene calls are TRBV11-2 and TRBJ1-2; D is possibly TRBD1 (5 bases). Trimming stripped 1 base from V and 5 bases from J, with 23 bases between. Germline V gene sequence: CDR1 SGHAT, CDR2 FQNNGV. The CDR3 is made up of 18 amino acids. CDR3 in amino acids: CASSLVQTFGQGRYGYTF. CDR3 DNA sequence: TGTGCCAGCAGCTTAGTCCAAACATTTGGGCAGGGTCGGTATGGCTACACCTTC.

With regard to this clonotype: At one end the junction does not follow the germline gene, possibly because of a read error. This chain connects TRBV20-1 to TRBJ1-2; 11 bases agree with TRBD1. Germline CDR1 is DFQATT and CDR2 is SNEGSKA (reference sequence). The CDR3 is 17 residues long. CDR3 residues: CSARGAGQGAFNCGYTF. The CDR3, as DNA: TGCAGTGCTAGAGGAGCCGGACAGGGGGCATTTAACTGTGGCTACACCTTC.

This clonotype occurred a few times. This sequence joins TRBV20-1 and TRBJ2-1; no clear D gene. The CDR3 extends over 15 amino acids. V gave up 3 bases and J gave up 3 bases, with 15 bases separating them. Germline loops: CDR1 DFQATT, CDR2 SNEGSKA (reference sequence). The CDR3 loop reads CSASMTTIIYNEQFF. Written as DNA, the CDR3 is TGCAGTGCTAGTATGACCACGATAATCTACAATGAGCAGTTCTTC.

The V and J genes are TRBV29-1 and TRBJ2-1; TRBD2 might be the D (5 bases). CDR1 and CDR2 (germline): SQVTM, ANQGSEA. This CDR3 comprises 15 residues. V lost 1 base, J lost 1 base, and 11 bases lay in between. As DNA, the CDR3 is TGCAGCGTTGAAGCCGGGGTGGGGTCCTACAATGAGCAGTTCTTC. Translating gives CSVEAGVGSYNEQFF.

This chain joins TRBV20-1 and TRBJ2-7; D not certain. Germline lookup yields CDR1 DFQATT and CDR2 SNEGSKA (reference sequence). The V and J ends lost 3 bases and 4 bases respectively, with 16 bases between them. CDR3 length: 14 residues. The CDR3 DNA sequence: TGCAGTGCTAGCCCCCAGAGGCACCATTACGAGCAGTACTTC. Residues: CSASPQRHHYEQYF.

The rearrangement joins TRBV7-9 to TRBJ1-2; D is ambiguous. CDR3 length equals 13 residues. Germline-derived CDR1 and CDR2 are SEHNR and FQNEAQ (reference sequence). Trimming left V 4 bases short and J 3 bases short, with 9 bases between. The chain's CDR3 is CASSSQADYGYTF. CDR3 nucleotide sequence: TGTGCCAGCAGCTCTCAAGCAGACTATGGCTACACCTTC.

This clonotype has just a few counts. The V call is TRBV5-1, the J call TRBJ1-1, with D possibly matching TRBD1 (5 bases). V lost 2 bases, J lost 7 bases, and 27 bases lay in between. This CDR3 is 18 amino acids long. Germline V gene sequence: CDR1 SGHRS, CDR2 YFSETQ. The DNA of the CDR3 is TGCGCCAGCAGCTTTAGGTCCCGGGACGGACTATTGTTTAGTGAAGCTTTCTTT. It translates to CASSFRSRDGLLFSEAFF.

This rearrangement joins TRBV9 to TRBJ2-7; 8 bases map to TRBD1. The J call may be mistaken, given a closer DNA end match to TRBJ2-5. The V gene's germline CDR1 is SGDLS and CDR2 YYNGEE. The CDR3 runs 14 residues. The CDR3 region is CASSVGQAGETQYF. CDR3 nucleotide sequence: TGTGCCAGCAGCGTGGGACAGGCAGGGGAGACCCAGTACTTC.

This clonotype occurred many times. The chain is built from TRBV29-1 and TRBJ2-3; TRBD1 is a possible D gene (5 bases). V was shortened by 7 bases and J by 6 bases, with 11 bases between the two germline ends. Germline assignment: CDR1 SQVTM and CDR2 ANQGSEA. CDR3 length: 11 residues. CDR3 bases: TGCAGCGCCCAGGGCCAGGATACGCAGTATTTT. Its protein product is CSAQGQDTQYF.

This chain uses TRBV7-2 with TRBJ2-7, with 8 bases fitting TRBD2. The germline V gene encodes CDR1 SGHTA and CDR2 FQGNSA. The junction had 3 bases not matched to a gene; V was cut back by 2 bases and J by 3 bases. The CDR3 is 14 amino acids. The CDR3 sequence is CASSLTSGDYEQYF. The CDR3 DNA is TGTGCCAGCAGCTTAACTAGCGGAGACTACGAGCAGTACTTC.

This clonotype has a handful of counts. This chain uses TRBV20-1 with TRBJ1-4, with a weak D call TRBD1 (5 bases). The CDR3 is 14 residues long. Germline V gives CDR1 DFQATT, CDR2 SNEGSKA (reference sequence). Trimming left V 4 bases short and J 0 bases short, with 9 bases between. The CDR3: CSAIQASTNEKLFF. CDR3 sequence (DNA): TGCAGTGCTATACAGGCGTCAACTAATGAAAAACTGTTTTTT.

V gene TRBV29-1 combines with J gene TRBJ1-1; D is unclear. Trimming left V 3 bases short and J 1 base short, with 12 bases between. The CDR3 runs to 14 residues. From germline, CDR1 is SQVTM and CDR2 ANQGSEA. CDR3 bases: TGCAGCGTTGACGGCGTTGTGGGGAACACTGAAGCTTTCTTT. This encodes CSVDGVVGNTEAFF.

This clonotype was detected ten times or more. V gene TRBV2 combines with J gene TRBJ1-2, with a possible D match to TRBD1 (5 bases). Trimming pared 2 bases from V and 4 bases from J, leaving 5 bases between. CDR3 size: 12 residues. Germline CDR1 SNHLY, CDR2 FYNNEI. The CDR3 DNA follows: TGTGCCAGCAGTGAACAGGGCTATGGCTACACCTTC. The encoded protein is CASSEQGYGYTF.

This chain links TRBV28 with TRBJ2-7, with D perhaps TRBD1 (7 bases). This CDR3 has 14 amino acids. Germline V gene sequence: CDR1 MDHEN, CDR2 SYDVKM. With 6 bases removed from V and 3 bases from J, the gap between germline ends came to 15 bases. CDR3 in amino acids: CASSSAGTVYEQYF. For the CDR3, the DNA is TGTGCCAGCAGCTCTGCGGGGACAGTCTACGAGCAGTACTTC.

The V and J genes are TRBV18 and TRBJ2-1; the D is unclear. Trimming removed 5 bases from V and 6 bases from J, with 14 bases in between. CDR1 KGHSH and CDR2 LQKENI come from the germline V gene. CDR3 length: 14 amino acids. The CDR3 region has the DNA TGTGCCAGCTCAAGTGCAATCCTTGGCAATGAGCAGTTCTTC. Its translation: CASSSAILGNEQFF.

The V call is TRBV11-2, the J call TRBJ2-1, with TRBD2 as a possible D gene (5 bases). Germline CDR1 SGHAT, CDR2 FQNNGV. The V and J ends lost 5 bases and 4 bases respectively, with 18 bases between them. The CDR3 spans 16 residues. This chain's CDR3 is CASSTRGNAQYNEQFF. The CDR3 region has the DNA TGTGCCAGCAGCACTCGGGGTAACGCCCAATACAATGAGCAGTTCTTC. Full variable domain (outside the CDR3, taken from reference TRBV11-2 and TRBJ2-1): EAGVAQSPRYKIIEKRQSVAFWCNPISGHATLYWYQQILGQGPKLLIQFQNNGVVDDSQLPKDRFSAERLKGVDSTLKIQPAKLEDSAVYLCASSTRGNAQYNEQFFGPGTRLTVL.

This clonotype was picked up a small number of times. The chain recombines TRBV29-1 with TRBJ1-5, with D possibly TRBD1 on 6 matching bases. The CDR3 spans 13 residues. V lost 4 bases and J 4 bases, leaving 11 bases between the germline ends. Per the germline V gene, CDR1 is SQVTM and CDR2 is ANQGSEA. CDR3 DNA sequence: TGCAGCGTTGCCAATACAGGGAATCAGCCCCAGCATTTT. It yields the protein CSVANTGNQPQHF.